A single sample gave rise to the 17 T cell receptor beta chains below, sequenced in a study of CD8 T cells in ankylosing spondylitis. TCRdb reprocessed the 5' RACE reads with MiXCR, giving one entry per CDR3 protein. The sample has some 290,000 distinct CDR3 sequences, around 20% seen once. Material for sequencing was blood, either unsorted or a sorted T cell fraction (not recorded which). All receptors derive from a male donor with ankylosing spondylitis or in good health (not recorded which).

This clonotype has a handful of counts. CDR3 bases: TGCAGTGCCTACACCCGAGGACAGGGCGAAGAAAACATTCAGTACTTC. The encoded protein is CSAYTRGQGEENIQYF. The V and J genes are TRBV20-1 and TRBJ2-4; 8 positions match TRBD1. CDR1 DFQATT and CDR2 SNEGSKA come from the germline V gene (reference sequence). This CDR3 spans 16 amino acids. Trimming removed 6 bases from V and 5 bases from J; junction bases left unmatched: 15.

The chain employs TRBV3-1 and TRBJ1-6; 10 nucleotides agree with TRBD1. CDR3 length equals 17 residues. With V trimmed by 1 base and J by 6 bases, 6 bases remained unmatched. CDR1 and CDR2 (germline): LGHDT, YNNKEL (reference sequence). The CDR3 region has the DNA TGTGCCAGCAGCCAAGCCGGGACAGGGGTGCGTAATTCACCCCTCCACTTT. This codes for CASSQAGTGVRNSPLHF.

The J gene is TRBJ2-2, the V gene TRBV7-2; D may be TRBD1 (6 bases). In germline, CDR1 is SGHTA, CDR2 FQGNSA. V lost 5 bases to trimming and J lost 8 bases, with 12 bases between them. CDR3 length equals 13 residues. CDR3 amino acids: CASSKQGWGELFF. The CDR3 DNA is TGTGCCAGCAGCAAACAGGGATGGGGGGAGCTGTTTTTT. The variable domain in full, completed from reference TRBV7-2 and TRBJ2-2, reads GAGVSQSPSNKVTEKGKDVELRCDPISGHTALYWYRQSLGQGLEFLIYFQGNSAPDKSGLPSDRFSAERTGGSVSTLTIQRTQQEDSAVYLCASSKQGWGELFFGEGSRLTVL.

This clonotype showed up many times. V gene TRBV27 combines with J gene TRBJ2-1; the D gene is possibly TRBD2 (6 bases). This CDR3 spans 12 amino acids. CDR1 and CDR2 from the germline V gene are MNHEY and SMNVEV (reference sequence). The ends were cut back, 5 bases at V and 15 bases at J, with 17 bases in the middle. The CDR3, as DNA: TGTGCCAGCAGTCAGACTAGTTTCCCCTCGTTCTTC. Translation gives CASSQTSFPSFF.

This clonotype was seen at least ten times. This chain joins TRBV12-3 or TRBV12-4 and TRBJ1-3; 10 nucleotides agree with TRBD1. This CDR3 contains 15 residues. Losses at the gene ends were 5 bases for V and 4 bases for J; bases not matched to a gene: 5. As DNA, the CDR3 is TGTGCCAGCAGTCGGGGGACAGGGGTAGGAAACACCATATATTTT. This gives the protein CASSRGTGVGNTIYF.

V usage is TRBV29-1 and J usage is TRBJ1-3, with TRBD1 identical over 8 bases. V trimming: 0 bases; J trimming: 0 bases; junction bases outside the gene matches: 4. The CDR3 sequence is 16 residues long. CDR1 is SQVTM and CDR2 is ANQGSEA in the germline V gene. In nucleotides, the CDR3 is TGCAGCGTTGAAGAGGGGACAGGAGCCTCTGGAAACACCATATATTTT. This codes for CSVEEGTGASGNTIYF.

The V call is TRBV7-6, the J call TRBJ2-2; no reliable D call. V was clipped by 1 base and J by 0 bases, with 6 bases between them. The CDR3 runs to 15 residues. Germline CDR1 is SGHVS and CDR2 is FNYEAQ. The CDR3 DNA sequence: TGTGCCAGCAGCTTAGAAGCGTCGAACACCGGGGAGCTGTTTTTT. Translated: CASSLEASNTGELFF.

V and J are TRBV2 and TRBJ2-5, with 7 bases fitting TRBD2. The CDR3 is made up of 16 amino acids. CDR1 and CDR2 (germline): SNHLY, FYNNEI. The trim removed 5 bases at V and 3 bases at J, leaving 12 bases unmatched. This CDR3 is CASSKPSGDPEETQYF. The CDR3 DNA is TGTGCCAGCAGTAAACCTAGCGGAGACCCCGAAGAGACCCAGTACTTC.

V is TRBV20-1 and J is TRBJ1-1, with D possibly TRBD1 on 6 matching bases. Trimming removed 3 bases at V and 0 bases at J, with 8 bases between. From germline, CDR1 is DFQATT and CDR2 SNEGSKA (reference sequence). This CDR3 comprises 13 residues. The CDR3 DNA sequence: TGCAGTGCTAGCCAGGGGATGAACACTGAAGCTTTCTTT. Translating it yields CSASQGMNTEAFF.

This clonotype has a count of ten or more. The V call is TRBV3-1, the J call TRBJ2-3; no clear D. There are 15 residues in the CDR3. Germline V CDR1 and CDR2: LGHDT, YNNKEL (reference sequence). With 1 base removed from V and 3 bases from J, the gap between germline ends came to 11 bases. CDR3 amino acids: CASSQGRVPTDTQYF. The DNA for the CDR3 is TGTGCCAGCAGCCAAGGAAGGGTACCGACAGATACGCAGTATTTT.

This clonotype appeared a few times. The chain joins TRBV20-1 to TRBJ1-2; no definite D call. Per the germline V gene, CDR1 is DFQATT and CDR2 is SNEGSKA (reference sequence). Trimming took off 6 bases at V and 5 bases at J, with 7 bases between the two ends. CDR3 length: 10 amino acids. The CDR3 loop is CSAYTYGYTF. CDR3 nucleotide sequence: TGCAGTGCATACACGTATGGCTACACCTTC.

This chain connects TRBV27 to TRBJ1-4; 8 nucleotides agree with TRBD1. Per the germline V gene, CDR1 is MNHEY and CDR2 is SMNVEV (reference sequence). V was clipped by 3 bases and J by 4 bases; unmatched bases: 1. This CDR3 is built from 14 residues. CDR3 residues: CASSLDRVNEKLFF. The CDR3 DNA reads TGTGCCAGCAGTTTGGACAGGGTTAATGAAAAACTGTTTTTT.

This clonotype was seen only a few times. In nucleotides, the CDR3 is TGTGCCAGCAGTTTATCCCCGGGAGGGCCCGGGGAGACCCAGTACTTC. Its protein is CASSLSPGGPGETQYF. This chain uses TRBV12-3 or TRBV12-4 with TRBJ2-5; 8 bases map to TRBD2. The CDR3 runs to 16 residues. The trim removed 2 bases at V and 5 bases at J, leaving 10 bases unmatched.

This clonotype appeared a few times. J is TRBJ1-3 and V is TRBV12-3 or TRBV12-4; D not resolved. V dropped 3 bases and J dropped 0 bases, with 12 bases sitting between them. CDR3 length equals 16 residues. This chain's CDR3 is CASSLVSTSSGNTIYF. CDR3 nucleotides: TGTGCCAGCAGTTTGGTTAGCACTAGCTCTGGAAACACCATATATTTT.

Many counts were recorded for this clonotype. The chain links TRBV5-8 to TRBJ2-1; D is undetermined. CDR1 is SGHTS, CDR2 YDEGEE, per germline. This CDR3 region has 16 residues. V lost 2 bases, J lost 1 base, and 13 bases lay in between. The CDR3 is CASSLGGYESYNEQFF. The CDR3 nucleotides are TGTGCCAGCAGCTTAGGTGGATACGAGTCCTACAATGAGCAGTTCTTC. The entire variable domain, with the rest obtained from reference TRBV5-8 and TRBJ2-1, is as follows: EAGVTQSPTHLIKTRGQQATLRCSPISGHTSVYWYQQALGLGLQFLLWYDEGEERNRGNFPPRFSGRQFPNYSSELNVNALELEDSALYLCASSLGGYESYNEQFFGPGTRLTVL.

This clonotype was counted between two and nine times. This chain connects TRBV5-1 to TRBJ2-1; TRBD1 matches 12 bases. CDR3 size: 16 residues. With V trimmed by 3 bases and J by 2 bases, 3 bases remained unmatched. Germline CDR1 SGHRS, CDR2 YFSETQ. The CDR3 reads CASSWDRGQTYNEQFF. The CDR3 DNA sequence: TGCGCCAGCAGCTGGGACAGGGGGCAAACCTACAATGAGCAGTTCTTC.

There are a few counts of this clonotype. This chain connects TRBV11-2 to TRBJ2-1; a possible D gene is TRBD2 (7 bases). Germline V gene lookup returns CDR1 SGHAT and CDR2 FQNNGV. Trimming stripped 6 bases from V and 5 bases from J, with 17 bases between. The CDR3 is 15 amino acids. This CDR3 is CASRPLGGDDNEQFF. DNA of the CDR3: TGTGCCAGCAGACCCTTAGGGGGGGATGACAATGAGCAGTTCTTC.